Each of the 22 T cell receptor beta chains below was sequenced from the same sample in a study of radiotherapy plus CTLA-4 blockade in lung cancer. Here immunoSEQ multiplex PCR was the method, and the copy in TCRdb shows in-frame clones only, minus some. The sample holds roughly 45,000 clones, less than 75% seen once. The input for sequencing was peripheral blood, taken from a patient treated with radiotherapy plus ipilimumab. Source of these receptors: a human donor with non-small cell lung cancer who had a partial response to radiotherapy plus ipilimumab.

The chain employs TRBV2 and TRBJ1-3; 7 bases line up with TRBD1. The germline V gene has CDR1 SNHLY and CDR2 FYNNEI. The CDR3 covers 16 residues. V shed 6 bases, J shed 0 bases, and the junction held 8 bases outside the gene matches. The CDR3 reads CASRAYRGFSGNTIYF. CDR3 in DNA: TGTGCCAGCAGGGCATACAGGGGCTTCTCTGGAAACACCATATATTTT.

This chain uses TRBV27 with TRBJ2-1; D may be TRBD2 (6 bases). The CDR3 is made up of 14 amino acids. The V end was cut by 6 bases, the J end by 2 bases, with 11 bases between. Germline loops: CDR1 MNHEY, CDR2 SMNVEV (reference sequence). The DNA of the CDR3 is TGTGCCAGCAGGACTAGGATCACCTACAATGAGCAGTTCTTC. Translating gives CASRTRITYNEQFF.

The chain links TRBV29-1 to TRBJ1-1; 7 bases agree with TRBD1. V was pared by 6 bases and J by 1 base, with 5 bases of the junction left unmatched. The germline gives CDR1 SQVTM, CDR2 ANQGSEA. The CDR3 is 13 amino acids. CDR3 DNA: TGCAGCGTACTAGGACAGGCGAACACTGAAGCTTTCTTT. It is translated as CSVLGQANTEAFF.

The chain uses TRBV7-2 and TRBJ2-6, with D perhaps matching TRBD1 (5 bases). CDR1 is SGHTA, CDR2 FQGNSA, per germline. The CDR3 sequence is 16 residues long. Trimming removed 5 bases at V and 3 bases at J, with 14 bases between. The CDR3 DNA is TGTGCCAGCAGCCCCCTCAGGGTTGGTGGGGCCAACGTCCTGACTTTC. This encodes CASSPLRVGGANVLTF.

The chain recombines TRBV5-4 with TRBJ2-7; D unresolved. The CDR3 is 14 residues long. Trimming removed 2 bases at V and 3 bases at J, with 12 bases between. In germline, CDR1 is SGHNT, CDR2 YYREEE (reference sequence). The CDR3 coding sequence is TGTGCCAGCAGCTTAACGGGTATGAACTACGAGCAGTACTTC. It translates to CASSLTGMNYEQYF.

The chain uses TRBV9 and TRBJ2-5; D might be TRBD2 (6 bases). The CDR3 extends over 14 amino acids. Between the trimmed V and J ends, which lost 4 bases and 2 bases, there was a span of 12 bases. Germline CDR1 reads SGDLS; CDR2 reads YYNGEE. Here the CDR3 DNA reads TGTGCCAGCAGCCCGGGACTGGGGCAAGAGACCCAGTACTTC. Translation gives CASSPGLGQETQYF.

The V and J genes are TRBV27 and TRBJ1-1; 7 bases fit TRBD1. Looked up from germline, CDR1 is MNHEY and CDR2 is SMNVEV (reference sequence). The junction had 3 bases not matched to a gene; V was cut back by 3 bases and J by 2 bases. The CDR3 consists of 14 residues. The CDR3 DNA is TGTGCCAGCAGTTTGGGGACAGTAAACACTGAAGCTTTCTTT. Amino acids: CASSLGTVNTEAFF.

This sequence joins TRBV18 and TRBJ2-7, with D possibly being TRBD1 (5 bases). There are 13 residues in the CDR3. The V end lost 6 bases, the J end lost 5 bases, and 14 bases lay between the germline ends. Germline loops: CDR1 KGHSH, CDR2 LQKENI. The CDR3 here is CASSDSQGNEQYF. The CDR3 DNA reads TGTGCCAGCTCCGACTCCCAGGGAAACGAGCAGTACTTC.

The chain joins TRBV14 to TRBJ2-5, with 7 bases lining up with TRBD1. Per germline, CDR1 SGHDN and CDR2 FVKESK. CDR3 length: 15 residues. Germline trimming cut 2 bases from V and 1 base from J; bases unmatched to any gene: 4. CDR3 in DNA: TGTGCCAGCAGCCAACGACAGGGAATCCAAGAGACCCAGTACTTC. Its translation is CASSQRQGIQETQYF.

The chain combines TRBV2 with TRBJ1-2; D gene ambiguous. The V end was cut by 0 bases, the J end by 7 bases, with 12 bases between. Germline values: CDR1 SNHLY, CDR2 FYNNEI. CDR3 length: 14 amino acids. The CDR3 sequence is CASSEALLRGGYTF. The CDR3 nucleotides are TGTGCCAGCAGTGAAGCCCTATTGCGCGGTGGCTACACCTTC.

This clone was seen more than once but under ten times. The gene calls are TRBV6-5 and TRBJ1-5; 11 positions match TRBD1. V was clipped by 5 bases and J by 4 bases; unmatched bases: 1. This CDR3 region has 14 residues. Germline V gene lookup returns CDR1 MNHEY and CDR2 SVGAGI. DNA of the CDR3: TGTGCCAGCAGTGGGACAGGGGGTAATCAGCCCCAGCATTTT. Protein: CASSGTGGNQPQHF.

This clone was counted only a few times. The chain is built from TRBV5-8 and TRBJ2-5, with TRBD2 identical over 14 bases. With 4 bases clipped from V and 2 bases from J, the junction kept 7 bases outside the gene matches. In germline, CDR1 is SGHTS, CDR2 YDEGEE. This CDR3 is 17 amino acids long. As DNA, the CDR3 is TGTGCCAGCAGCCCAGGGACTAGCGGGGGATATCAAGAGACCCAGTACTTC. Translating it yields CASSPGTSGGYQETQYF.

V usage is TRBV6-4 and J usage is TRBJ1-1; no reliable D call. Germline V CDR1 and CDR2: MRHNA, SNTAGT. Trimming cost V 2 bases and J 6 bases, with 13 bases left between them. This CDR3 has 14 residues. The CDR3 bases are TGTGCCAGCAGTGACACCTACCTCGGGGCTGAAGCTTTCTTT. Translation: CASSDTYLGAEAFF.

This clone was picked up one time. This rearrangement joins TRBV30 to TRBJ1-5; D perhaps matches TRBD1 (5 bases). Trimming pared 2 bases from V and 4 bases from J, leaving 9 bases between. Germline CDR1 is GTSNPN and CDR2 is SVGIG (reference sequence). The CDR3 extends over 13 amino acids. The CDR3 here is CAWSLTANQPQHF. As DNA, the CDR3 is TGTGCCTGGAGTTTGACAGCTAATCAGCCCCAGCATTTT.

In its sample, this clone was seen many times. The rearrangement links TRBV5-1 to TRBJ2-2; D not certain. CDR3 size: 12 residues. The V end lost 4 bases, the J end lost 2 bases, and 3 bases lay between the germline ends. Germline V gives CDR1 SGHRS, CDR2 YFSETQ. DNA for the CDR3: TGCGCCAGCAGCGTAAACACCGGGGAGCTGTTTTTT. Its translation is CASSVNTGELFF.

The V and J genes are TRBV5-1 and TRBJ2-3; 7 bases match TRBD2. The CDR3 runs to 17 residues. V shed 0 bases, J shed 0 bases, and the junction held 7 bases outside the gene matches. The germline V gene has CDR1 SGHRS and CDR2 YFSETQ. The CDR3 DNA reads TGCGCCAGCAGCTTGGCGGCTAGCGGACACAGCACAGATACGCAGTATTTT. Residues: CASSLAASGHSTDTQYF. The full variable domain, in which reference TRBV5-1 and TRBJ2-3 provide the parts outside the CDR3, is KAGVTQTPRYLIKTRGQQVTLSCSPISGHRSVSWYQQTPGQGLQFLFEYFSETQRNKGNFPGRFSGRQFSNSRSEMNVSTLELGDSALYLCASSLAASGHSTDTQYFGPGTRLTVL.

The chain couples TRBV10-3 to TRBJ1-5; D remains ambiguous. The CDR3 spans 14 residues. From germline, CDR1 is ENHRY and CDR2 SYGVKD. V was trimmed by 3 bases and J by 7 bases, leaving 13 bases between them. The CDR3 region is CAISDSGGGQPQHF. DNA for the CDR3: TGTGCCATCAGTGATAGCGGCGGAGGGCAGCCCCAGCATTTT.

The rearrangement links TRBV6-5 to TRBJ1-2; TRBD1 matches 11 bases. The CDR3 has 14 residues. CDR1 MNHEY and CDR2 SVGAGI come from the germline V gene. V lost 6 bases, J lost 7 bases, and 7 bases stayed unmatched. The CDR3 here is CASRRTGGASGYTF. The DNA for the CDR3 is TGTGCCAGCAGAAGGACAGGGGGCGCGAGTGGCTACACCTTC.

The chain couples TRBV11-2 to TRBJ1-1, with D hard to call. This CDR3 has 12 amino acids. The V end lost 5 bases, the J end lost 4 bases, and 8 bases lay between the germline ends. Germline loops: CDR1 SGHAT, CDR2 FQNNGV. The CDR3 DNA reads TGTGCCAGCAGCCTTCCGCGCACTGAAGCTTTCTTT. This gives the protein CASSLPRTEAFF.

The chain links TRBV5-1 to TRBJ1-1, with a tentative D call TRBD1 (5 bases). Trimming pared 3 bases from V and 0 bases from J, leaving 18 bases between. CDR1 and CDR2 (germline): SGHRS, YFSETQ. The CDR3 has 17 residues. The CDR3 DNA sequence: TGCGCCAGCAGCTCATCTGGACAACCCTACATGAACACTGAAGCTTTCTTT. Its protein product is CASSSSGQPYMNTEAFF.

The chain recombines TRBV11-2 with TRBJ2-1, with D possibly TRBD2 on 6 matching bases. CDR1 and CDR2 from the germline V gene are SGHAT and FQNNGV. CDR3 length: 14 amino acids. Trimming stripped 2 bases from V and 13 bases from J, with 18 bases between. The DNA of the CDR3 is TGTGCCAGCAGCTTAAGGACGGGACGCGGGGAACAGTTCTTC. Protein: CASSLRTGRGEQFF. Together with reference TRBV11-2 and TRBJ2-1, the CDR3 gives the full variable domain: EAGVAQSPRYKIIEKRQSVAFWCNPISGHATLYWYQQILGQGPKLLIQFQNNGVVDDSQLPKDRFSAERLKGVDSTLKIQPAKLEDSAVYLCASSLRTGRGEQFFGPGTRLTVL.

The chain combines TRBV25-1 with TRBJ2-3, with 7 nucleotides matching TRBD2. Trimming at V came to 3 bases and at J to 10 bases, leaving 10 bases not matched to a gene. This CDR3 region has 14 residues. Looked up from germline, CDR1 is MGHDK and CDR2 is SYGVNS. The CDR3 sequence is CASSDVGGRDAQYF. In DNA form, the CDR3 reads TGTGCCAGCAGTGACGTGGGAGGGAGGGATGCGCAGTATTTT.